Listed here are 17 T cell receptor beta chains from one sample, sequenced in a study of regulatory T cells in long-lasting Graves disease. Construction of the TCR beta libraries employed iRepertoire HTBI primers in conjunction with Arm-PCR of CDR3 regions. TCRdb reprocessed the multiplex PCR reads with MiXCR, giving one entry per CDR3 protein. The profile shows 440,000 or so distinct CDR3 sequences, about 15% of them singletons. Time point indicated: newly diagnosed GD, antithyroid drugs for less than 3 months. RNA from PBMCs was the source of the TCR library. This sample also belongs to another study, concerning T cells in Graves' hyperthyroidism and ophthalmopathy.

The specimen was peripheral blood mononuclear cells (PBMCs), collected at new diagnosis, from a patient treated with antithyroid drugs. The receptors originated from a woman under 40 with Graves disease.

Only a few counts were recorded for this clonotype. A far larger clone is one nucleotide away, so this likely arose from a read error. The chain is built from TRBV28 and TRBJ2-7, with TRBD2 matching over 11 bases. With 6 bases clipped from V and 7 bases from J, the junction kept 20 bases outside the gene matches. Per germline, CDR1 MDHEN and CDR2 SYDVKM. The CDR3 loop spans 18 amino acids. For the CDR3, the DNA is TGTGCCAGCAGCCTAGGCGATAGCGGGAGGGCCGCCTACAATGAGCAGTACTTC. Translation gives CASSLGDSGRAAYNEQYF.

This clonotype was recorded many times. J is TRBJ2-7 and V is TRBV11-3, with D tentatively TRBD1 or TRBD2 (5 bases each). CDR1 and CDR2 from the germline V gene are SGHNT and YENEEA. This CDR3 contains 14 residues. Trimming left V 6 bases short and J 2 bases short, with 14 bases between. CDR3 sequence reads: CASRPRDGAYEQYF. In DNA, the CDR3 is TGTGCCAGCAGACCCCGGGACGGAGCCTACGAGCAGTACTTC. Full variable domain (missing parts from reference TRBV11-3 and TRBJ2-7): EAGVVQSPRYKIIEKKQPVAFWCNPISGHNTLYWYLQNLGQGPELLIRYENEEAVDDSQLPKDRFSAERLKGVDSTLKIQPAELGDSAVYLCASRPRDGAYEQYFGPGTRLTVT.

This clonotype has more than one count but fewer than ten. This chain uses TRBV4-1 with TRBJ2-2; a weak D match, TRBD2 (6 bases). Germline V gene lookup returns CDR1 MGHRA and CDR2 YSYEKL. The CDR3 has 14 amino acids. V was cut by 1 base and J by 5 bases, with 8 bases left in between. As DNA, the CDR3 is TGCGCCAGCAGCCAAGTGGCGGGAACCGGGGAGCTGTTTTTT. Translation: CASSQVAGTGELFF.

This clonotype was seen ten or more times. The chain carries TRBV11-2 and TRBJ2-5; tentatively, D is TRBD1 or TRBD2 (5 bases each). Between the trimmed V and J ends, which lost 2 bases and 9 bases, there was a span of 13 bases. The CDR3 extends over 13 amino acids. The germline gives CDR1 SGHAT, CDR2 FQNNGV. The CDR3 nucleotides read TGTGCCAGCAGCTTATCGGGCGTGGGGGCCCAGTACTTC. Protein: CASSLSGVGAQYF.

This clonotype has just a few counts. This chain connects TRBV7-3 to TRBJ2-7, with 9 bases aligning to TRBD2. V was clipped by 1 base and J by 4 bases; unmatched bases: 5. CDR1 is SGHTA, CDR2 FQGTGA, per germline. The CDR3 runs to 15 residues. The CDR3 DNA follows: TGTGCCAGCAGCTTAAGGGCGGGAGGGGCTTACGAGCAGTACTTC. It translates to CASSLRAGGAYEQYF.

This clonotype was seen a handful of times. A read error is possible here, since a much larger clone lies one base away. The chain joins TRBV12-3 or TRBV12-4 to TRBJ2-3, with unresolved D. V was pared by 6 bases and J by 2 bases, with 15 bases between. This CDR3 is built from 15 residues. CDR3 DNA: TGTGCCAGCAGCTACGCAGGCGGTTACACAGATACGCAGTATTTT. Translated, it gives CASSYAGGYTDTQYF.

The genes are TRBV7-9 and TRBJ1-2, with D possibly matching TRBD1 (6 bases). V was clipped by 7 bases and J by 2 bases, with 17 bases between them. CDR1 is SEHNR and CDR2 is FQNEAQ in the germline V gene (reference sequence). The CDR3 length is 15 residues. In DNA form, the CDR3 reads TGTGCCAGCACTTTAGGACAGCTAGAGAACTATGGCTACACCTTC. Its protein is CASTLGQLENYGYTF.

The genes are TRBV14 and TRBJ1-1; the D gene is possibly TRBD1 (6 bases). The germline V and J ends were trimmed by 1 base and 0 bases, with 27 bases remaining between them. The CDR3 totals 21 residues. CDR1 SGHDN and CDR2 FVKESK come from the germline V gene. Here the CDR3 reads CASSQVRDTPWPVTMNTEAFF. CDR3 in DNA: TGTGCCAGCAGCCAAGTGAGGGACACTCCCTGGCCCGTAACGATGAACACTGAAGCTTTCTTT.

This clonotype was detected many times. V usage is TRBV3-1 and J usage is TRBJ2-3; 11 bases are shared with TRBD2. V lost 1 base, J lost 5 bases, and 5 bases stayed unmatched. The CDR3 consists of 16 residues. The germline gives CDR1 LGHDT, CDR2 YNNKEL (reference sequence). This CDR3 reads CASSQVGLAEGDTQYF. CDR3 DNA sequence: TGTGCCAGCAGCCAAGTGGGACTAGCGGAAGGAGATACGCAGTATTTT.

Ten or more counts support this clonotype. This sequence joins TRBV3-1 and TRBJ2-5; TRBD2 matches at 7 bases. CDR1 is LGHDT and CDR2 is YNNKEL in the germline V gene (reference sequence). V gave up 4 bases and J gave up 2 bases; unmatched junction bases: 4. CDR3 length: 14 residues. The CDR3 is CASSLGGVQETQYF. CDR3 DNA: TGTGCCAGCAGCCTGGGGGGGGTTCAAGAGACCCAGTACTTC.

This chain connects TRBV27 to TRBJ2-3; D not resolved. The CDR3 extends over 16 amino acids. V lost 3 bases and J 0 bases, leaving 13 bases between the germline ends. Germline V gene lookup returns CDR1 MNHEY and CDR2 SMNVEV (reference sequence). The CDR3 region is CASSLYRPASTDTQYF. The CDR3 bases are TGTGCCAGCAGTTTGTATCGGCCAGCTAGCACAGATACGCAGTATTTT.

This chain joins TRBV2 and TRBJ2-7; 10 bases align to TRBD1. The V gene end was trimmed by 5 bases and the J gene end by 2 bases; junction bases not matched to a gene: 9. Germline V gives CDR1 SNHLY, CDR2 FYNNEI. CDR3 length: 16 amino acids. CDR3 in amino acids: CASSLKPGQGPYEQYF. Here the CDR3 DNA reads TGTGCCAGCAGTTTGAAGCCGGGACAGGGGCCCTACGAGCAGTACTTC.

This clonotype has a count of ten or more. The V gene is TRBV28, the J gene TRBJ1-1; tentative D call: TRBD1 (5 bases). Germline V gene data show CDR1 as MDHEN and CDR2 as SYDVKM. V lost 5 bases to trimming and J lost 6 bases, with 34 bases between them. CDR3 length: 20 residues. CDR3 DNA: TGTGCCAGCAGTCTTATTGGACGTGCAGGGATTTCCGGGAGTGGCGCTGAAGCTTTCTTT. Translation gives CASSLIGRAGISGSGAEAFF.

This clonotype was observed many times. This chain links TRBV28 with TRBJ2-7, with 8 bases aligning to TRBD2. After removal of 6 bases from V and 3 bases from J, the junction contained 7 bases not matched to a gene. Germline V CDR1 and CDR2: MDHEN, SYDVKM. The CDR3 loop spans 14 amino acids. In nucleotides, the CDR3 is TGTGCCAGCAGAACACTAGCGGTTCTCTACGAGCAGTACTTC. Amino acids: CASRTLAVLYEQYF.

This clonotype was counted at least ten times. V usage is TRBV30 and J usage is TRBJ1-5; D might be TRBD1 (5 bases). Trimming removed 3 bases from V and 5 bases from J, with 11 bases in between. The CDR3 sequence is 13 residues long. Per germline, CDR1 GTSNPN and CDR2 SVGIG (reference sequence). The CDR3 is CAWSGASDQPQHF. DNA for the CDR3: TGTGCCTGGAGCGGGGCGTCCGATCAGCCCCAGCATTTT.

The chain has TRBV30 and TRBJ2-3; no firm D call. The CDR3 has 13 residues. V was pared by 4 bases and J by 4 bases, with 12 bases between. Germline-derived CDR1 and CDR2 are GTSNPN and SVGIG (reference sequence). CDR3 in amino acids: CAWNQVVPDTQYF. The CDR3 coding sequence is TGTGCCTGGAATCAGGTGGTCCCAGATACGCAGTATTTT.

This clonotype showed up just a few times. V is TRBV2 and J is TRBJ2-2; 8 nucleotides line up with TRBD1. The germline V gene has CDR1 SNHLY and CDR2 FYNNEI. The CDR3 is made up of 15 amino acids. V shed 6 bases, J shed 1 base, and the junction held 4 bases outside the gene matches. CDR3 sequence (DNA): TGTGCCAGCAGAGCCGGGACAGGGAACACCGGGGAGCTGTTTTTT. Residues: CASRAGTGNTGELFF.